This T cell receptor beta chain was identified in a study of CD8 T cells in Susac syndrome. On the study more broadly: Patients with Susac syndrome were, at the time of blood collection, therapy-naive, maintained on corticosteroids, or maintained on intravenous immunoglobulin alone. Study observations and caveats: Only a relatively small number of individuals were included in the TCR sequencing and HLA analysis. Susac syndrome CD4+ T cell repertoires showed no clonal expansion.

Random hexamers were used to reverse transcribe 0.5 to 1 ug of RNA. Amplification of TCR beta CDR3 was carried out by immunoSEQ multiplex PCR, which covered 54 Vbeta and 13 Jbeta segments. TCRdb reprocessed the immunoSEQ multiplex PCR reads with MiXCR, giving one entry per CDR3 protein. The repertoire holds about 240,000 distinct CDR3 sequences, with 90% to 96% as singletons. CDR3 length: 13 residues. Trimming took off 3 bases at V and 9 bases at J, with 13 bases between the two ends. Germline loops: CDR1 SGDLS, CDR2 YYNGEE. A remark on this clonotype: Its antigen is currently unknown.

This clonotype originated in a human donor with Susac syndrome. The specimen was CD4+ T cells from PBMCs. V is TRBV9 and J is TRBJ2-4, with TRBD2 as a possible D gene (7 bases). The CDR3 reads CASSAEGGAIQYF. Here the CDR3 DNA reads TGTGCCAGCAGCGCCGAGGGGGGGGCCATTCAGTACTTC.